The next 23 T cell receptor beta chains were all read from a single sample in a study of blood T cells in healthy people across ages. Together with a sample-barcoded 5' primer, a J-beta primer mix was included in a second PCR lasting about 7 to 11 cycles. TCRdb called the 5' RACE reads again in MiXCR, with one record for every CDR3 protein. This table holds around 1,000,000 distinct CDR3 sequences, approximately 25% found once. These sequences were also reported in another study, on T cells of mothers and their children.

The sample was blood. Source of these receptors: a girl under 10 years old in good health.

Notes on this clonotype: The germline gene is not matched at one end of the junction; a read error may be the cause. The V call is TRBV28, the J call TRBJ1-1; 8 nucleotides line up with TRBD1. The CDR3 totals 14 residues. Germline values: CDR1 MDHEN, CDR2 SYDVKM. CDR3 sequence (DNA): TGTGCCAGCAGTTGGACAGGGTCGAACACTGTAGCTTTCTTT. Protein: CASSWTGSNTVAFF.

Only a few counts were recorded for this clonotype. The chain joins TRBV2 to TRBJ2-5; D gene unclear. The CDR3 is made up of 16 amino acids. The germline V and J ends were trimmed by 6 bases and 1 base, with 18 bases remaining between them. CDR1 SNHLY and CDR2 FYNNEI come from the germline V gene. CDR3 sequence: CASSNWAMRSQETQYF. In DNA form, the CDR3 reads TGTGCCAGCAGCAACTGGGCCATGAGGAGCCAAGAGACCCAGTACTTC.

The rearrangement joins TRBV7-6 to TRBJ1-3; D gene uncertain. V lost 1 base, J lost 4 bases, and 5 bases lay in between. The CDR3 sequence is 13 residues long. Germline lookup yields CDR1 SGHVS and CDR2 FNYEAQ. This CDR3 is CASSLEGGNTIYF. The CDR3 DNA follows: TGTGCCAGCAGCTTAGAGGGAGGAAACACCATATATTTT.

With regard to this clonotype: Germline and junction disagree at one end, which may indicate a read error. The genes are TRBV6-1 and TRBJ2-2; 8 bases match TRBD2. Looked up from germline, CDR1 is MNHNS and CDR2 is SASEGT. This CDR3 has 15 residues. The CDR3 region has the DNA TGTGCCAGCACCCCGCTAGCGGGCACTGTCGGGGAACTGTTTTTT. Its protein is CASTPLAGTVGELFF.

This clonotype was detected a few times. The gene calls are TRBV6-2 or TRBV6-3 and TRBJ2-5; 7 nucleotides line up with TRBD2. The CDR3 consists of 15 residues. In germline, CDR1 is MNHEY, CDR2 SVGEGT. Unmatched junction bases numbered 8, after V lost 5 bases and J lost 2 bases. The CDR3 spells CASSPWRGTQETQYF. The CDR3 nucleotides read TGTGCCAGCAGTCCCTGGCGGGGGACTCAAGAGACCCAGTACTTC.

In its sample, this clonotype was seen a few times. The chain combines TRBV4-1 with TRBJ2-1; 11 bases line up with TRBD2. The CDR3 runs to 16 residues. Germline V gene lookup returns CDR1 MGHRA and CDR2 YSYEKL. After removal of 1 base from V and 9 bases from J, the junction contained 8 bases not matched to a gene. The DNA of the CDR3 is TGCGCCAGCAGCCAAGGAGGACTAGCGGGCCGTAGTGAGCAGTTCTTC. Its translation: CASSQGGLAGRSEQFF.

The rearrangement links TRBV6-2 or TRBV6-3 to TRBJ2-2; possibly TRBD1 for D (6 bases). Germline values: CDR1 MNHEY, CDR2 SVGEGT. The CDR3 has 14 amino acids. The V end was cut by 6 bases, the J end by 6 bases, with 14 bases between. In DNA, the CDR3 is TGTGCCAGCAGCAGTTACAGGGACGCCGGGGAGCTGTTTTTT. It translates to CASSSYRDAGELFF.

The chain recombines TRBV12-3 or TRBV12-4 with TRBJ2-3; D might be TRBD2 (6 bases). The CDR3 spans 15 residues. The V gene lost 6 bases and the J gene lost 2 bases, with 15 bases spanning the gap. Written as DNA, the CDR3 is TGTGCCAGCAGCCGGGGACTGACCAACACAGATACGCAGTATTTT. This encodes CASSRGLTNTDTQYF.

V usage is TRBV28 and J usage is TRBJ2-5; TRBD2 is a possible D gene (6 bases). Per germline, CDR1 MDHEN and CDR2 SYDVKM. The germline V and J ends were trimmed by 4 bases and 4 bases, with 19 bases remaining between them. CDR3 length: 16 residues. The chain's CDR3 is CASSSIAERDLETQYF. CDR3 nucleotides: TGTGCCAGCAGTTCGATAGCGGAGAGGGATTTAGAGACCCAGTACTTC.

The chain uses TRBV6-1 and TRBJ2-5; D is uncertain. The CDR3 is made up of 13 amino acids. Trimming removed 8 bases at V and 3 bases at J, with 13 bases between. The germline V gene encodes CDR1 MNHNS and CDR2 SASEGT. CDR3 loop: CASDWATEETQYF. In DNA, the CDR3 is TGTGCCAGCGATTGGGCCACGGAAGAGACCCAGTACTTC.

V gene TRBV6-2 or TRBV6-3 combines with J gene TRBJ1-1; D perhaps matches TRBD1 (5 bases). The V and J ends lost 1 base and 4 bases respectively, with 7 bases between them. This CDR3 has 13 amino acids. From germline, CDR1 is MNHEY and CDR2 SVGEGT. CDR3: CASSYFQGTEAFF. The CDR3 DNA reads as TGTGCCAGCAGTTACTTCCAGGGCACTGAAGCTTTCTTT.

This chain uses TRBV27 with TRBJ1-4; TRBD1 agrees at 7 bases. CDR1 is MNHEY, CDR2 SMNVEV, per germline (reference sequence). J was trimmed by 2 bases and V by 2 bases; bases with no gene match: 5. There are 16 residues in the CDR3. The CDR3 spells CASSLRGLGTNEKLFF. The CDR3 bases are TGTGCCAGCAGTTTAAGGGGGCTGGGGACTAATGAAAAACTGTTTTTT.

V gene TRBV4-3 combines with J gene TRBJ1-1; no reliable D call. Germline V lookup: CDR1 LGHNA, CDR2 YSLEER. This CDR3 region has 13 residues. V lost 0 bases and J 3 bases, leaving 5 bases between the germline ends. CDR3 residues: CASSQERYTEAFF. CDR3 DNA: TGCGCCAGCAGCCAAGAGCGGTACACTGAAGCTTTCTTT.

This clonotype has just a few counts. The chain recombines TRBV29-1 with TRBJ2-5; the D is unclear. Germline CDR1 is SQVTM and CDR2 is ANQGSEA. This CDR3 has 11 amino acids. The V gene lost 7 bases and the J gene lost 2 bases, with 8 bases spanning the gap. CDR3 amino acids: CSGQWQETQYF. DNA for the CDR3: TGCAGCGGTCAATGGCAAGAGACCCAGTACTTC.

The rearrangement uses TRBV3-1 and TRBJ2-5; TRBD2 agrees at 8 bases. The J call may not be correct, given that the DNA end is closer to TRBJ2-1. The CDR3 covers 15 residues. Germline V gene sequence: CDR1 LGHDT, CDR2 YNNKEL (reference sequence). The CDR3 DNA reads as TGTGCCAGCAGCCCGACACCGGGACTAGAGAATGAGCAGTTCTTC. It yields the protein CASSPTPGLENEQFF.

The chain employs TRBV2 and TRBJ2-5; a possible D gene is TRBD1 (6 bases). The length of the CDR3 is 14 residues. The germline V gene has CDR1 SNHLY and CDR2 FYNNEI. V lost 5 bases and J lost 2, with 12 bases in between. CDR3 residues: CASSTGQLQETQYF. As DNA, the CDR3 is TGTGCCAGCAGTACAGGACAGCTACAAGAGACCCAGTACTTC.

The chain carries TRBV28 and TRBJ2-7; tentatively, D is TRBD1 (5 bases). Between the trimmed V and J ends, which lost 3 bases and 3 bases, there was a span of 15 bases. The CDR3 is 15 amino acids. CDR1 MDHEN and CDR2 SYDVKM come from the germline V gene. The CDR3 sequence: CASSFGALVDYEQYF. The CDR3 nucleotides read TGTGCCAGCAGTTTTGGGGCATTAGTCGACTACGAGCAGTACTTC.

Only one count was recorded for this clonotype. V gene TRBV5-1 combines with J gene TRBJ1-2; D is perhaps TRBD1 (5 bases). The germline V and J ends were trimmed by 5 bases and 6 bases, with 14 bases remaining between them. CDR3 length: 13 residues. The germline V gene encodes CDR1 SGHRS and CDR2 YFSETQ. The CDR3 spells CASSYPGQDGYTF. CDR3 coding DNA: TGCGCCAGCAGTTACCCAGGGCAAGATGGCTACACCTTC.

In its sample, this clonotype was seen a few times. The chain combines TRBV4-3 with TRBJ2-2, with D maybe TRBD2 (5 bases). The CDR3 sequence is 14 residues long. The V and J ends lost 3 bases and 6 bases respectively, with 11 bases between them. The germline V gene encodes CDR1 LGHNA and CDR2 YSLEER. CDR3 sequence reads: CASSQDPGAGELFF. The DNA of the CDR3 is TGCGCCAGCAGCCAGGATCCCGGGGCCGGGGAGCTGTTTTTT.

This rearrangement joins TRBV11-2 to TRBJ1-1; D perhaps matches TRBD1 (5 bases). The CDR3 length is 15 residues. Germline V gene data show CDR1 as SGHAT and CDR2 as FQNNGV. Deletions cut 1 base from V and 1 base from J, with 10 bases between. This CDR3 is CASSLGGNWNTEAFF. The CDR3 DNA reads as TGTGCCAGCAGCTTAGGGGGGAACTGGAACACTGAAGCTTTCTTT.

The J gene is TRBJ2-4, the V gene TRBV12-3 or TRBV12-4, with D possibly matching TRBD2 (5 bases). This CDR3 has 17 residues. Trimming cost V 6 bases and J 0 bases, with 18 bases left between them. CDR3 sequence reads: CASSSTWGDLAKNIQYF. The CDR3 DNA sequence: TGTGCCAGCAGCTCCACCTGGGGAGATCTAGCCAAAAACATTCAGTACTTC.

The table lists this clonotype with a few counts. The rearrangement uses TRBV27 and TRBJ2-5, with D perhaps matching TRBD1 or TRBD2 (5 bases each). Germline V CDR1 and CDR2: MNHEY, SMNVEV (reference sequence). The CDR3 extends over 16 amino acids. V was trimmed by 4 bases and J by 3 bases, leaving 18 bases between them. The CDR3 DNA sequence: TGTGCCAGCAGTTACCTACCGGGACGGGAAAAAGAGACCCAGTACTTC. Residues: CASSYLPGREKETQYF.

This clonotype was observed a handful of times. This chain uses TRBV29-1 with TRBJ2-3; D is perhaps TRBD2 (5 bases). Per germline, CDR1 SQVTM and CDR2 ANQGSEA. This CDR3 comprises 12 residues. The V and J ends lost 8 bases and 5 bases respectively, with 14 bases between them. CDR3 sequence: CSLKKRGDTQYF. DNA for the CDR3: TGCAGCCTTAAAAAACGGGGAGATACGCAGTATTTT.